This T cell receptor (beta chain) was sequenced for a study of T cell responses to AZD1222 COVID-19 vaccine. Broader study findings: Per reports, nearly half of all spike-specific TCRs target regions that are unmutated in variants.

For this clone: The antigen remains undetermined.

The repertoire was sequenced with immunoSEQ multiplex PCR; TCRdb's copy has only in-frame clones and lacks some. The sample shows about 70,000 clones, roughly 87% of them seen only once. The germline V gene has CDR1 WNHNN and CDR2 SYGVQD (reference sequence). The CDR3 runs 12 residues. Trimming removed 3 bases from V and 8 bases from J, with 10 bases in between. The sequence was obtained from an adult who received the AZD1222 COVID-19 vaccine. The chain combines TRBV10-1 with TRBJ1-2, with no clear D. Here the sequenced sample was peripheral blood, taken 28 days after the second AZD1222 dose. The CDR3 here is CASSDTPGGYTF. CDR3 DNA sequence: TGCGCCAGCAGTGACACCCCAGGAGGCTACACCTTC.